A selection of T cell receptor beta chains follows, all from one sample in a study of beta chain features in type 1 diabetes. The assay was immunoSEQ multiplex PCR, and TCRdb's table has in-frame clones only and misses some. The sample contains over 350,000 clones, about 15% of which appear only once. Sequenced sample: naive CD4+ T cells from blood. The receptors come from a woman aged 18-29 years in good health. The CDR3 runs from the conserved cysteine through the conserved F or W. The order of the fields is J gene, clone size, V gene, D gene, CDR3 DNA, CDR3 protein. D genes are given only for firm matches. Some rows mark clone size as missing; the rest say once, few, many or name a class of expanded clone.

TRBJ2-3,NA,TRBV7-2,NA,TGTGCCAGCAGCATTAACTTCGCAGATACGCAGTATTTT,CASSINFADTQYF
TRBJ2-7,NA,TRBV13,NA,TGTGCCAGTACTGGAGGGTCCTACGAGCAGTACTTC,CASTGGSYEQYF
TRBJ1-1,NA,TRBV29-1,TRBD1,TGCAGCGTCCCACCGACAGGGGGCGCAGGTGAAGCTTTCTTT,CSVPPTGGAGEAFF
TRBJ2-1,few,TRBV7-2,TRBD2,TGTGCCAGCAGCAAAAGACTAGCGGGAGACGATGAGCAGTTCTTC,CASSKRLAGDDEQFF
TRBJ2-1,NA,TRBV7-2,NA,TGTGCCAGCAGACTCGACATGAGCTCCTACAATGAGCAGTTCTTC,CASRLDMSSYNEQFF
TRBJ2-5,NA,TRBV28,TRBD1,TGTGCCAGCAGTTTAACATCCGGGACAGGGGTGATCCAAGAGACCCAGTACTTC,CASSLTSGTGVIQETQYF
TRBJ2-2,few,TRBV15,TRBD1,TGTGCCACCAGCAGAGATTGGGGACAGGGGTCCACCGGGGAGCTGTTTTTT,CATSRDWGQGSTGELFF
TRBJ2-2,few,TRBV11-2,NA,TGTGCCAGCAGCTACACTTCGGGCACCGGGGAGCTGTTTTTT,CASSYTSGTGELFF
TRBJ2-7,NA,TRBV28,NA,TGTGCCAGCAGTTTCCCCTTTTCTGGAGGGGCCTCCTACGAGCAGTACTTC,CASSFPFSGGASYEQYF
TRBJ2-7,NA,TRBV5-4,TRBD2,TGTGCCAGCAGCTTTGGCGGGAGTGCCATCCACGAGCAGTACTTC,CASSFGGSAIHEQYF
TRBJ1-1,few,TRBV29-1,NA,TGCAGCGTTAACCAGGGGAACACTGAAGCTTTCTTT,CSVNQGNTEAFF
TRBJ1-1,few,TRBV7-2,NA,TGTGCCAGCAGCCGACCGCAGGGGAGGGGCACTGAAGCTTTCTTT,CASSRPQGRGTEAFF
TRBJ1-1,NA,TRBV29-1,NA,TGCAGCGTGGAACCGACAGGCCTTAACACTGAAGCTTTCTTT,CSVEPTGLNTEAFF
TRBJ1-2,few,TRBV5-1,TRBD1,TGCGCCAGCAGCGAACCGGGACAGGGTGGTGGCTACACCTTC,CASSEPGQGGGYTF
TRBJ2-1,NA,TRBV28,NA,TGTGCCAGCAGTTTGGGGTGGACTAACAATGAGCAGTTCTTC,CASSLGWTNNEQFF
TRBJ2-3,NA,TRBV5-1,NA,TGCGCCAGCAGCTTTAAAGATACGCAGTATTTT,CASSFKDTQYF
TRBJ2-5,few,TRBV7-6,NA,TGTGCCAGCAGCTCACATCAAGAGACCCAGTACTTC,CASSSHQETQYF
TRBJ2-1,NA,TRBV11-3,TRBD2,TGTGCCAGCAGCTTAGGATCTAGCGGGAGGGACAATGAGCAGTTCTTC,CASSLGSSGRDNEQFF
TRBJ2-7,few,TRBV29-1,NA,TGCAGCGTTGAAGACTATGCGGGATTTTCCTACGAGCAGTACTTC,CSVEDYAGFSYEQYF
TRBJ2-5,few,TRBV7-7,NA,TGTGCCAGCAGCTCAAGGCGGGGGCGGGAAGAGACCCAGTACTTC,CASSSRRGREETQYF
TRBJ1-1,few,TRBV6-1,TRBD1,TGTGCCAGCGTTGGGCAGGGGGCGAACACTGAAGCTTTCTTT,CASVGQGANTEAFF
TRBJ2-4,few,TRBV28,NA,TGTGCCAGCAGTTTCTTCATCGAAGCGGGTCACATTCAGTACTTC,CASSFFIEAGHIQYF
TRBJ2-1,few,TRBV7-9,TRBD1,TGTGCCAGCGGGTTCCAGGGGGCGGACTACAATGAGCAGTTCTTC,CASGFQGADYNEQFF
TRBJ2-2,few,TRBV7-7,TRBD1,TGTGCCAGCAGCTTAGCGACCAGGGGGCGGACCGGGGAGCTGTTTTTT,CASSLATRGRTGELFF
TRBJ2-3,few,TRBV29-1,TRBD2,TGCAGCGTCCGCTCACTAGCGGGAACAGATACGCAGTATTTT,CSVRSLAGTDTQYF
TRBJ2-3,NA,TRBV14,TRBD1,TGTGCCAGCAGCGTTCAACAGGGGTCCTTCACAGATACGCAGTATTTT,CASSVQQGSFTDTQYF
TRBJ2-7,NA,TRBV6-5,NA,TGTGCCAGCAGTTACTCGACTCAGCTGAGCTCCTACGAGCAGTACTTC,CASSYSTQLSSYEQYF
TRBJ1-2,few,TRBV28,NA,TGTGCCAGCCAGGGCAACTATGGCTACACCTTC,CASQGNYGYTF
TRBJ2-5,few,TRBV10-3,TRBD1,TGTGCCATCAGTGAGTCGGGACAGGGTCAAGAGACCCAGTACTTC,CAISESGQGQETQYF
TRBJ2-3,NA,TRBV10-3,TRBD1,TGTGCCATCAGGGGAACAGGGGGAACAGATACGCAGTATTTT,CAIRGTGGTDTQYF
TRBJ2-2,few,TRBV9,NA,TGTGCCAGCAGCGCGAGACAGGAGCACACCGGGGAGCTGTTTTTT,CASSARQEHTGELFF
TRBJ2-7,few,TRBV29-1,NA,TGCAGCGTTGGCTACTCCTACGAGCAGTACTTC,CSVGYSYEQYF
TRBJ2-1,NA,TRBV30,TRBD2,TGTGCCTGGAGGAGGGACTATTTGTACAATGAGCAGTTCTTC,CAWRRDYLYNEQFF
TRBJ2-1,few,TRBV5-1,TRBD1,TGCGCCAGCAGCTTCGACAGGGGAAGCAATGAGCAGTTCTTC,CASSFDRGSNEQFF
TRBJ2-1,few,TRBV5-4,NA,TGTGCCAGCAGCGTAGTTGAGCACCCCTACAATGAGCAGTTCTTC,CASSVVEHPYNEQFF
TRBJ2-1,few,TRBV6-1,TRBD2,TGTGCCAGCAGTGACGAGGGGCTAGCGGGAGGTCCCCTCTACAATGAGCAGTTCTTC,CASSDEGLAGGPLYNEQFF
TRBJ2-7,few,TRBV2,NA,TGTGCCAGCAGTTACAGGGCAACCTCCTACGAGCAGTACTTC,CASSYRATSYEQYF
TRBJ1-5,few,TRBV11-2,NA,TGTGCCAGCAGCCCCACGGCAGGGGCGGGCAATCAGCCCCAGCATTTT,CASSPTAGAGNQPQHF
TRBJ2-5,few,TRBV9,TRBD1,TGTGCCAGCAGCGAAGGGACAGGGGGCGAGACCCAGTACTTC,CASSEGTGGETQYF
TRBJ2-5,NA,TRBV28,TRBD2,TGTGCCAGCAGTTCGTTCGGGACACTAGGACTAGCGGGAGGGAAAGAGACCCAGTACTTC,CASSSFGTLGLAGGKETQYF
TRBJ2-7,NA,TRBV5-1,TRBD2,TGCGCCAGCAGCTTGGGTCTAGCGGAGACCTACGAGCAGTACTTC,CASSLGLAETYEQYF
TRBJ2-5,NA,TRBV30,TRBD1,TGTGCCTGGGGACAGGGTTTAGGGGAGACCCAGTACTTC,CAWGQGLGETQYF
TRBJ2-2,once,TRBV27,TRBD2,TGTGCCAGCAGCGGTGGACTAGCGGGAAGAACCGGGGAGCTGTTTTTT,CASSGGLAGRTGELFF
TRBJ2-1,NA,TRBV2,NA,TGTGCCAGCACCTTCGAGAATGAGCAGTTCTTC,CASTFENEQFF
TRBJ1-5,NA,TRBV30,NA,TGTGCCTGGAGTAGGGGTAATCGGGATCAGCCCCAGCATTTT,CAWSRGNRDQPQHF
TRBJ2-3,few,TRBV11-2,NA,TGTGCCAGCACGGACCGACTAGGGGCGACAGATACGCAGTATTTT,CASTDRLGATDTQYF
TRBJ2-5,few,TRBV5-1,TRBD1,TGCGCCAGCAGCTACCCAGGGACAGGGAAGGGAGAGACCCAGTACTTC,CASSYPGTGKGETQYF
TRBJ2-7,NA,TRBV6-6,TRBD1,TGTGCCAGCAGTGGCCGACAGGGAACCTACGAGCAGTACTTC,CASSGRQGTYEQYF
TRBJ2-7,NA,TRBV28,NA,TGTGCCAGCATAGTCGGGGACGAGCAGTACTTC,CASIVGDEQYF